Included here is one TCR beta chain sequence, with context. Its antigen remains unidentified. Within one base of it there is no much larger clone, and no base qualities were kept. Between the V and J ends, shortened by 1 base and 3 bases respectively, the junction contains 7 bases. The CDR3 covers 13 residues, taking in both the cysteine and the phenylalanine. Only the CDR3 portion is preserved as DNA: 39 bases, with reading frame beginning at the first base. As encoded in the germline V gene, CDR1 is SGHAT while CDR2 is FQNNGV. This specimen comes from a study of T cell changes during pregnancy in multiple sclerosis (dated by TCRdb to about 2019). Background on the whole study: The study examined how the T cell repertoire changed over the course of pregnancy in women with multiple sclerosis.

The library relied on the immunoSEQ multiplex PCR assay. As stored in TCRdb, this immuneACCESS dataset retains in-frame rearrangements with V and J assigned. A fraction of the clones does not appear; measured against another copy, unresolved V genes explain less than half of the discrepancy, and the remainder lacks a known reason. This sample is represented by about 55,000 clones; about 95% of them were singletons. Just over 2.5% of the sample is taken by the ten largest. The sequencing used CD8+ T cells from peripheral blood mononuclear cells, collected after pregnancy. The rearranged segments are TRBV11-2 and TRBJ2-7; the D gene remains uncertain. This sequence originates from a female donor with multiple sclerosis, enrolled in a pregnancy study. The CDR3 region: CASSLGSSYEQYF. In nucleotides, the sequence is TGTGCCAGCAGCTTAGGGTCTAGCTACGAGCAGTACTTC. With all but the CDR3 taken from the reference TRBV11-2 and TRBJ2-7 genes, the full variable domain is: EAGVAQSPRYKIIEKRQSVAFWCNPISGHATLYWYQQILGQGPKLLIQFQNNGVVDDSQLPKDRFSAERLKGVDSTLKIQPAKLEDSAVYLCASSLGSSYEQYFGPGTRLTVT.